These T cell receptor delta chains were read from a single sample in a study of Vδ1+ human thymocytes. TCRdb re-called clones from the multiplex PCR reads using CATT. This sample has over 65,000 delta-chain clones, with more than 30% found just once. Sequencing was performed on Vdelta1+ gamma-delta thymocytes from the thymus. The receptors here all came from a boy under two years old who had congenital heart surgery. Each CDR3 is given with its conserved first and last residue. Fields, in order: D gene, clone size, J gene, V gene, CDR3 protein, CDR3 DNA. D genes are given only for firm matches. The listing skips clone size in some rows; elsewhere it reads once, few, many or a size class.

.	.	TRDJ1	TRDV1	CALGELGIHTDKLIF	TGTGCTCTTGGGGAACTTGGGATTCACACCGATAAACTCATCTTT
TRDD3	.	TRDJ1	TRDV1	CALGELGLRLLGDTGLFYTDKLIF	TGTGCTCTTGGGGAACTGGGCCTGCGGCTACTGGGGGATACGGGCCTTTTTTACACCGATAAACTCATCTTT
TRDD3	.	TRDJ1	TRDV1	CALGERKTIVLGPGPGATDKLIF	TGTGCTCTTGGGGAACGGAAAACGATCGTACTGGGGCCCGGTCCTGGGGCGACCGATAAACTCATCTTT
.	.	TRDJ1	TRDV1	CALGELSPKLIF	TGTGCTCTTGGGGAACTGAGCCCTAAACTCATCTTT
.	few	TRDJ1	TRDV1	CALGELGTPYTDKPIF	TGTGCTCTTGGGGAACTAGGTACTCCCTACACCGATAAACCCATCTTT
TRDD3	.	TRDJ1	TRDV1	CALGELSPNWGTHDKLIF	TGTGCTCTTGGGGAACTAAGTCCCAACTGGGGGACCCACGATAAACTCATCTTT
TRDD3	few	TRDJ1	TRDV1	CALGSCARGYGRLIF	TGTGCTCTTGGTAGTTGTGCACGGGGATACGGGAGGCTCATCTTT
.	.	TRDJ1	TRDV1	CALGELVWDTDKLIF	TGTGCTCTTGGGGAACTTGTCTGGGACACCGATAAACTCATCTTT
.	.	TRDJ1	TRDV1	CALGALLPTYGILGVTGYTDKLIF	TGTGCTCTTGGGGCACTCCTTCCTACGTACGGCATACTGGGGGTCACCGGTTACACCGATAAACTCATCTTT
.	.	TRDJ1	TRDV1	CALGESRQSSSNFILRGFTDKLIF	TGTGCTCTTGGGGAATCACGTCAGTCTTCCTCCAACTTCATTCTAAGGGGGTTCACCGATAAACTCATCTTT
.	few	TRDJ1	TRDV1	CALGEISFQLGISSFGTDKLIF	TGTGCTCTTGGGGAGATTTCCTTCCAACTGGGGATATCTTCATTTGGGACCGATAAACTCATCTTT
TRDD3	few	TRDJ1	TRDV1	CALGERDFPQRTGGNTDKLIF	TGTGCTCTTGGGGAACGGGATTTCCCTCAACGCACTGGGGGTAACACCGATAAACTCATCTTT
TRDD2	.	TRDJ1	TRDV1	CALGELPFLIHGADKLIF	TGTGCTCTTGGGGAACTCCCCTTCCTTATTCACGGCGCCGATAAACTCATCTTT
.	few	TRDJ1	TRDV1	CALGTLPTILGVHTDKLIF	TGTGCTCTTGGGACCCTTCCTACCATACTGGGGGTCCACACCGATAAACTCATCTTT
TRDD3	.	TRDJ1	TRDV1	CALGDMFPATYRTGGYPYTDKLIF	TGTGCTCTTGGGGACATGTTTCCTGCTACGTACAGGACTGGGGGATACCCCTACACCGATAAACTCATCTTT
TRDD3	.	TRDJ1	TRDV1	CALGEQSSRYWGIPGYTDKLIF	TGTGCTCTTGGGGAACAATCTTCCCGCTACTGGGGGATACCCGGGTACACCGATAAACTCATCTTT
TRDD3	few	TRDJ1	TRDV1	CALGELSFLPVGIRSDKLIF	TGTGCTCTTGGGGAGCTTTCCTTCCTCCCGGTGGGGATACGAAGCGATAAACTCATCTTT
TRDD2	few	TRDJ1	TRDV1	CALGDLRPSYDLGAHFDTDKLIF	TGTGCTCTTGGGGATCTAAGGCCTTCCTACGATCTGGGGGCCCATTTCGACACCGATAAACTCATCTTT
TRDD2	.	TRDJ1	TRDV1	CALGPHPRFLPTWGSLDTDKLIF	TGTGCTCTTGGGCCGCATCCTCGTTTCCTTCCTACGTGGGGGTCACTAGACACCGATAAACTCATCTTT
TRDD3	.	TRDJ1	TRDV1	CALGELLGGLGSYTDKLIF	TGTGCTCTTGGGGAACTCCTAGGCGGACTGGGGTCGTACACCGATAAACTCATCTTT
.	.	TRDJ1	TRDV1	CALGDIPGGTHKLIF	TGTGCTCTTGGGGACATTCCGGGGGGGACACATAAACTCATCTTT
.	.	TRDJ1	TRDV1	CALGGTLFPEEGKLIF	TGTGCTCTTGGGGGGACACTCTTCCCCGAAGAAGGGAAACTCATCTTT
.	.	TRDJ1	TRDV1	CALGTRGVYTDKLIF	TGTGCTCTTGGGACACGGGGGGTGTACACCGATAAACTCATCTTT
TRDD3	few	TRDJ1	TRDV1	CALGEASRGIPYTDKLIF	TGTGCTCTTGGGGAAGCCTCTAGGGGGATACCTTACACCGATAAACTCATCTTT
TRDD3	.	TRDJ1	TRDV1	CALGEQASPTVLGDTVKLIF	TGTGCTCTTGGGGAACAGGCTTCCCCCACGGTACTGGGGGATACGGTGAAACTCATCTTT
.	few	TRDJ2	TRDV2	CACDRTTGRCLRTAQLFF	TGTGCCTGTGACCGAACTACGGGGCGGTGTTTAAGGACAGCACAACTCTTCTTT
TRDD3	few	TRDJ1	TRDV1	CALGENNVPFYWGPYTDKLIF	TGTGCTCTTGGGGAAAATAATGTTCCGTTCTACTGGGGACCGTACACCGATAAACTCATCTTT
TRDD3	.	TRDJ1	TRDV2	CACDAPFYWGVLLTDKLIF	TGTGCCTGTGACGCCCCCTTCTACTGGGGGGTATTACTAACCGATAAACTCATCTTT
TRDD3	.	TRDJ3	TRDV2	CACDTDRGIPSWDTRQMFF	TGTGCCTGTGACACCGACCGGGGGATCCCTTCCTGGGACACCCGACAGATGTTTTTC
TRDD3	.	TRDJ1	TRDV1	CALGDTYLLLGGYRTDKLIF	TGTGCTCTTGGGGACACATACCTTCTGCTCGGGGGATATAGGACCGATAAACTCATCTTT
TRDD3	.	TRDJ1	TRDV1	CALGEPPNGSNWGLYTDKLIF	TGTGCTCTTGGGGAACCTCCTAACGGTAGTAACTGGGGATTGTACACCGATAAACTCATCTTT
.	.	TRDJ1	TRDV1	CALGEPRVREGEGDTNKLIF	TGTGCTCTTGGGGAACCTAGAGTGAGGGAAGGGGAGGGGGACACCAATAAACTCATCTTT
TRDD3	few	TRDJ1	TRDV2	CACDRVLGDTFPYTDKLIF	TGTGCCTGTGACAGAGTACTGGGGGATACCTTCCCGTACACCGATAAACTCATCTTT
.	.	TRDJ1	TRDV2	CACDTASDCALTRGCLDFIF	TGTGCCTGTGACACCGCGTCGGATTGCGCTCTAACGCGAGGATGCCTAGATTTCATCTTT
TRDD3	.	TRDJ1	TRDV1	CALGSRGVYWGTYTDKLIF	TGTGCTCTTGGGTCTCGCGGCGTTTACTGGGGGACGTACACCGATAAACTCATCTTT
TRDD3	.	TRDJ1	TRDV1	CALGELSWGTAAGYSDKLIF	TGTGCTCTTGGGGAACTTTCCTGGGGGACGGCGGCTGGATATTCCGATAAACTCATCTTT
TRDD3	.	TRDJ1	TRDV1	CALGEGNLLLGREGYTDKLIF	TGTGCTCTTGGGGAAGGGAACCTCTTACTGGGGCGAGAGGGGTACACCGATAAACTCATCTTT
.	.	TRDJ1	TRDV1	CALGEWARGSSYTDKLIF	TGTGCTCTTGGGGAATGGGCGAGAGGGTCCTCGTACACCGATAAACTCATCTTT
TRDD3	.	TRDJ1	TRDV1	CALGDPGFLPLLGDTRTDKLIF	TGTGCTCTTGGGGACCCGGGCTTCCTACCCTTACTGGGGGATACGCGGACCGATAAACTCATCTTT
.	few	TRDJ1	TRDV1	CALGEPGKAGMELIF	TGTGCTCTTGGGGAACCGGGGAAGGCTGGTATGGAACTCATCTTT
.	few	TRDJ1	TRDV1	CALGEALKGGHKSFFTDKLIF	TGTGCTCTTGGGGAAGCCCTCAAGGGAGGCCATAAATCTTTTTTCACCGATAAACTCATCTTT
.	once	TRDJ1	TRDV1	CALGELACIAPRFVRVLARTDKLIF	TGTGCTCTTGGGGAACTCGCTTGTATCGCGCCCCGGTTTGTGAGGGTACTGGCCCGCACCGATAAACTCATCTTT